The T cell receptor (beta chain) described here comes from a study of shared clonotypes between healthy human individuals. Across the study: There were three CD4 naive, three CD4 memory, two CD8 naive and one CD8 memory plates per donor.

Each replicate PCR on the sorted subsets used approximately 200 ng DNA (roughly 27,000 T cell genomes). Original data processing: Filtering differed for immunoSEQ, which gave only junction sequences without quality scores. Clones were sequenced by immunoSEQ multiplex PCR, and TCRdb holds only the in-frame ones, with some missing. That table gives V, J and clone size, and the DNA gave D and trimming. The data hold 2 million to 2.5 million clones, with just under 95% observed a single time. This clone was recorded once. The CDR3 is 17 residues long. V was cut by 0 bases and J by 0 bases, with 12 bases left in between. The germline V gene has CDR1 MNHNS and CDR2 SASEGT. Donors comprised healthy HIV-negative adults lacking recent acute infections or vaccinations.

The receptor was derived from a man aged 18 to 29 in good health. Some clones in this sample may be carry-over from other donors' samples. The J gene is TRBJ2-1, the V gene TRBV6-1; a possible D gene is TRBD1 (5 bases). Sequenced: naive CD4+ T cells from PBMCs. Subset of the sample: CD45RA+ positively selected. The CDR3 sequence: CASSEAVRGFSYNEQFF. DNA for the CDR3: TGTGCCAGCAGTGAAGCGGTAAGGGGATTCTCCTACAATGAGCAGTTCTTC.